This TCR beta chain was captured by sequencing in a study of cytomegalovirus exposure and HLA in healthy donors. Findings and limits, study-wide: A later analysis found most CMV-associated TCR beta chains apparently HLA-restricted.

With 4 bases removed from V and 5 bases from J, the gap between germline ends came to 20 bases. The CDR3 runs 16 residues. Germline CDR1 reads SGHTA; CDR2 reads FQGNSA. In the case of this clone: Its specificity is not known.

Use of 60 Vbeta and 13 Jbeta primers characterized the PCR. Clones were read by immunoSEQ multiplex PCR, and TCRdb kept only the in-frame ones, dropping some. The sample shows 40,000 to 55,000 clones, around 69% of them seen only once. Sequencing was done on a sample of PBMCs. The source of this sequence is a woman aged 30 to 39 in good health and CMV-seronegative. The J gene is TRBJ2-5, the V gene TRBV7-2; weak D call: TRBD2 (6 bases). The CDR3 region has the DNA TGTGCCAGCAGCTCACACCGCGCGGGATTGGGGGAGACCCAGTACTTC. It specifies CASSSHRAGLGETQYF.